This T cell receptor (beta chain) is from a study of CD8 T cells in Susac syndrome. This CDR3 spans 16 amino acids. Germline V gene lookup returns CDR1 PRHDT and CDR2 FYEKMQ (reference sequence). Losses at the gene ends were 1 base for V and 4 bases for J; bases not matched to a gene: 8. Comment on this clonotype: Antigen specificity is unknown.

With random hexamers, reverse transcription was performed on 0.5 to 1 ug of RNA. By means of immunoSEQ multiplex PCR, TCR beta CDR3 spanning 54 Vbeta and 13 Jbeta underwent amplification. From the immunoSEQ multiplex PCR reads, TCRdb called clonotypes with MiXCR, one entry per CDR3 protein. Of 50,000 or so distinct CDR3 sequences listed, 80% to 95% are singletons. Controls matched for sex and age were healthy donors. TEMRA cells were enriched by FACS, while CD8+ and CD4+ T cells were obtained through a negative isolation that was performed magnetically. The study's findings and limits: It was acknowledged in the study that the number of individuals who were included in its TCR sequencing and HLA analysis was relatively small.

The chain couples TRBV13 to TRBJ2-7; 9 bases map to TRBD2. Specimen: CD8+ T cells from PBMCs. This TCR came from a human donor in good health. The CDR3 nucleotides are TGTGCCAGCAGCTTAGAACCCGGGACTAGCAGTTACGAGCAGTACTTC. Translated: CASSLEPGTSSYEQYF.